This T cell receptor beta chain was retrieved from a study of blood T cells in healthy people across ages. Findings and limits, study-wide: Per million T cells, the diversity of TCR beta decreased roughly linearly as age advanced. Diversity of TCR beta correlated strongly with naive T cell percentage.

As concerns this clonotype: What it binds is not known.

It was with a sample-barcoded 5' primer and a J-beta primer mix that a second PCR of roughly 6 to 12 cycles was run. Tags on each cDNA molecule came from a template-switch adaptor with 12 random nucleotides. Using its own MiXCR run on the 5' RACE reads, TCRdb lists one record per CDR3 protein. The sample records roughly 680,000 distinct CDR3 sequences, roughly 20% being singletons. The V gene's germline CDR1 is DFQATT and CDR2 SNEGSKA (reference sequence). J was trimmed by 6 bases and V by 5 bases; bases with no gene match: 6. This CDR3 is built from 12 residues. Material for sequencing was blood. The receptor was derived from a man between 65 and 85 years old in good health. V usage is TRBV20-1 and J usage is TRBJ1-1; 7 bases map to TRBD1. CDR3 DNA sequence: TGCAGTGCTCCCGACAGGGTCTCTGAAGCTTTCTTT. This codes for CSAPDRVSEAFF.